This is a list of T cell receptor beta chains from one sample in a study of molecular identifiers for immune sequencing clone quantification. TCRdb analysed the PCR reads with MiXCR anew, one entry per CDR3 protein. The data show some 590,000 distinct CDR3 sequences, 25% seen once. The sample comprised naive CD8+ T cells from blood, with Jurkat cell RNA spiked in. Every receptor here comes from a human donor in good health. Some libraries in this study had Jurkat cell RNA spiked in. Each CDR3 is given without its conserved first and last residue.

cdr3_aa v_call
ASSFPDRGYTGELF TRBV7-9
AISDGGGPQH TRBV10-3
ASSPHTNTEAF TRBV7-9
ATAPAGANTEAF TRBV6-6
SARDNFGHQSSYEQY TRBV20-1
ASSAGRGWDYEQY TRBV19
ASSIGQSSYEQY TRBV7-9
ASSLTQGPYEQY TRBV5-1
SVERGAGTPTEQY TRBV29-1
ASSEAGIGAYEQY TRBV19
ASRVGPLTYEQY TRBV6-2/TRBV6-3
ASSTPSGHETQY TRBV19
ASSPGQGGTDTQY TRBV13
ASRPGDNEQI TRBV6-5
ASSPPLSSSTGELF TRBV7-9
ASSLDWATTDTRY TRBV7-6
ASSYDLGGETQY TRBV6-5
ASSLFRGGATYNEQF TRBV14
ASSQGTNTGELF TRBV4-1
ASSYESGGGSNQPQH TRBV6-2/TRBV6-3
ASSLGGDPDSYEQY TRBV5-1
ASSPRGPSGRIEQY TRBV13
ASSITSGGETQY TRBV19
ASSYVLRGETEAF TRBV6-6
ASSQESGIDIEQY TRBV4-2
ASTPWPGNEQY TRBV5-8
ASSDGASLTDTQY TRBV27
ASNYRGDIYQPQH TRBV18
ASSQEPGNYEQY TRBV4-1
ASSEPPFPEAF TRBV2
ASSTLEGSNQPQH TRBV19
ASSLTTGGSYEQY TRBV27
ASTPPSRPGTAGELF TRBV19
ASSLAPAASTDTQY TRBV7-2
ASRTSLGETQY TRBV12-3/TRBV12-4
ASYGLAESYEQY TRBV2
ASSLSGGKRPQY TRBV27
ASSLVVQGAPGEQY TRBV7-9
ASSYGAGVSYEQY TRBV6-2/TRBV6-3
ASSFRGGTRAAYNEQF TRBV7-8
ASSPALAGGRDTGELF TRBV4-1
ASSLAGSTNYGYT TRBV7-9
ASSQSSPPHISYNEQF TRBV23-1
ASRLPGLGQETQY TRBV2
ASSDLTGELF TRBV6-1
ASSLEAGGPRETQY TRBV7-6
ASNAGTSRNTDTQY TRBV13
ASSYSPGDQEPQY TRBV6-5
ASSSPGQGLNEQF TRBV7-9
ASSTRKTNTGELF TRBV6-2/TRBV6-3